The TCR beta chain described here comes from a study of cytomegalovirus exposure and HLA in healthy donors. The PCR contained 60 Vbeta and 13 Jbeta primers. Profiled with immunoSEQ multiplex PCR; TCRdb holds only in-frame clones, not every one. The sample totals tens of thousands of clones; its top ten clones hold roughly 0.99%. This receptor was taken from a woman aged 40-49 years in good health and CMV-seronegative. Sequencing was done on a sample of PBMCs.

DNA of the CDR3: TGTGCCTGGAGTGGCGGGACAGTCAATCAGCCCCAGCATTTT. The encoded protein is CAWSGGTVNQPQHF. The V gene is TRBV30, the J gene TRBJ1-5, with TRBD1 identical over 7 bases. The length of the CDR3 is 14 residues. Germline CDR1 is GTSNPN and CDR2 is SVGIG (reference sequence). Germline trimming cut 1 base from V and 3 bases from J; bases unmatched to any gene: 3. The full variable domain, its missing parts supplied by reference TRBV30 and TRBJ1-5, is SQTIHQWPATLVQPVGSPLSLECTVEGTSNPNLYWYRQAAGRGLQLLFYSVGIGQISSEVPQNLSASRPQDRQFILSSKKLLLSDSGFYLCAWSGGTVNQPQHFGDGTRLSIL.